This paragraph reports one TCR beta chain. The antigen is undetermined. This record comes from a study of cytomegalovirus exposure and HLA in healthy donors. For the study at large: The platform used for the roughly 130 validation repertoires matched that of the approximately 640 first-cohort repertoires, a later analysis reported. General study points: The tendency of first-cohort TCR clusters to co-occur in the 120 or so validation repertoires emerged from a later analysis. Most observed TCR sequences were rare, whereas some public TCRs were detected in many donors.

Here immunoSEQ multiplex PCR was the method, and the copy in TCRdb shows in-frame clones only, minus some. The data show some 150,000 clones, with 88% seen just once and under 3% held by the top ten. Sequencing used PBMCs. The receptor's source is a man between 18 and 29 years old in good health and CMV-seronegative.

The CDR3 DNA reads as TGCGCCAGTTCCAGGAACACTGAAGCTTTCTTT. Translation gives CASSRNTEAFF. The chain has TRBV5-1 and TRBJ1-1; no definite D call. V was trimmed by 8 bases and J by 1 base, leaving 6 bases between them. The CDR3 has 11 amino acids. Germline CDR1 SGHRS, CDR2 YFSETQ.